The 22 T cell receptor beta chains listed next were all sequenced from one sample in a study of blood T cell repertoires in COVID-19. Produced via immunoSEQ multiplex PCR; TCRdb's table is partial and in-frame only. This sample yields 240,000 or so clones, of which roughly 80% are seen a single time; around an eighth belongs to the top ten. The sequenced sample was peripheral blood. The receptor source for this set is a woman aged 55-69 years with active or convalescent COVID-19.

This clone appeared a few times. The chain couples TRBV30 to TRBJ1-3; a possible D gene is TRBD1 (6 bases). CDR1 and CDR2 from the germline V gene are GTSNPN and SVGIG (reference sequence). The CDR3 loop spans 14 amino acids. Trimming took 1 base from V and 0 from J, leaving 7 bases between them. Here the CDR3 DNA reads TGTGCCTGGAGTGGGGGGCACTCTGGAAACACCATATATTTT. This encodes CAWSGGHSGNTIYF.

The rearrangement links TRBV7-6 to TRBJ2-4, with a weak D call TRBD2 (6 bases). V was shortened by 8 bases and J by 2 bases, with 13 bases between the two germline ends. CDR1 is SGHVS and CDR2 is FNYEAQ in the germline V gene. This CDR3 has 14 residues. CDR3 region: CASSGAQSKNIQYF. CDR3 in DNA: TGTGCCAGCTCGGGAGCGCAATCCAAAAACATTCAGTACTTC.

V and J are TRBV9 and TRBJ1-2; tentatively, D is TRBD1 (6 bases). The CDR3 consists of 13 residues. The V gene lost 4 bases and the J gene lost 2 bases, with 9 bases spanning the gap. Germline V CDR1 and CDR2: SGDLS, YYNGEE. CDR3 nucleotides: TGTGCCAGCAGCCCGACAGGCAACTATGGCTACACCTTC. Translated: CASSPTGNYGYTF.

V usage is TRBV14 and J usage is TRBJ2-4; tentative D call: TRBD1 (6 bases). Trimming took 1 base from V and 1 from J, leaving 8 bases between them. Germline-derived CDR1 and CDR2 are SGHDN and FVKESK. The CDR3 sequence is 15 residues long. CDR3 DNA sequence: TGTGCCAGCAGCCAAGCGAGGGGGGCCAAAAACATTCAGTACTTC. It encodes CASSQARGAKNIQYF.

The chain employs TRBV11-2 and TRBJ1-2; weak D call: TRBD1 (6 bases). Looked up from germline, CDR1 is SGHAT and CDR2 is FQNNGV. The germline V and J ends were trimmed by 3 bases and 3 bases, with 11 bases remaining between them. This CDR3 region has 14 residues. The CDR3, as DNA: TGTGCCAGCAGCTTGGGGGCAGGGGACTATGGCTACACCTTC. It is translated as CASSLGAGDYGYTF.

The chain recombines TRBV5-1 with TRBJ2-2; possible D gene TRBD1, 5 bases. Deletions cut 5 bases from V and 0 bases from J, with 14 bases between. CDR1 and CDR2 from the germline V gene are SGHRS and YFSETQ. The CDR3 consists of 16 residues. The CDR3 region is CASSLQVAANTGELFF. In nucleotides, the CDR3 is TGCGCCAGCAGTTTACAGGTAGCCGCGAACACCGGGGAGCTGTTTTTT. The full variable domain, completed using reference TRBV5-1 and TRBJ2-2, is KAGVTQTPRYLIKTRGQQVTLSCSPISGHRSVSWYQQTPGQGLQFLFEYFSETQRNKGNFPGRFSGRQFSNSRSEMNVSTLELGDSALYLCASSLQVAANTGELFFGEGSRLTVL.

The gene calls are TRBV27 and TRBJ1-6; D is uncertain. Germline assignment: CDR1 MNHEY and CDR2 SMNVEV (reference sequence). The V end was cut by 6 bases, the J end by 0 bases, with 18 bases between. This CDR3 region has 18 residues. The CDR3, as DNA: TGTGCCAGCAGCCTAGAAAGGCCGGAGAGCTCCTATAATTCACCCCTCCACTTT. Its protein product is CASSLERPESSYNSPLHF.

This sequence joins TRBV2 and TRBJ1-5, with 8 bases lining up with TRBD1. The CDR3 has 15 residues. In germline, CDR1 is SNHLY, CDR2 FYNNEI. The J segment lost 0 bases and the V segment lost 6 bases, leaving 4 bases of the junction unmatched. DNA of the CDR3: TGTGCCAGCAGAAGGACAGGGACTAGCAATCAGCCCCAGCATTTT. Protein: CASRRTGTSNQPQHF.

This clone was recorded only once. J is TRBJ1-2 and V is TRBV7-3; weak D call: TRBD1 (6 bases). With 4 bases removed from V and 4 bases from J, the gap between germline ends came to 7 bases. There are 12 residues in the CDR3. Germline CDR1 is SGHTA and CDR2 is FQGTGA. CDR3 residues: CASSSQGYGYTF. The CDR3 DNA sequence: TGTGCCAGCAGCTCACAGGGCTATGGCTACACCTTC.

The V gene is TRBV7-9, the J gene TRBJ2-7; 9 bases fit TRBD1. V trimming: 3 bases; J trimming: 3 bases; junction bases outside the gene matches: 9. Germline V gives CDR1 SEHNR, CDR2 FQNEAQ (reference sequence). The CDR3 runs 16 residues. The CDR3 bases are TGTGCCAGCAGCTTTGTCCTTGGACAGGGGAACTACGAGCAGTACTTC. It translates to CASSFVLGQGNYEQYF.

CDR3 residues: CASRSTDLNTGELFF. DNA for the CDR3: TGTGCCAGCAGAAGCACAGATCTCAACACCGGGGAGCTGTTTTTT. The rearrangement links TRBV7-8 to TRBJ2-2; the D is unclear. Trimming took off 6 bases at V and 2 bases at J, with 13 bases between the two ends. Germline loops: CDR1 SGHVS, CDR2 FQNEAQ. This CDR3 region has 15 residues.

V usage is TRBV25-1 and J usage is TRBJ2-7; TRBD1 aligns across 8 bases. V was clipped by 8 bases and J by 6 bases; unmatched bases: 6. From germline, CDR1 is MGHDK and CDR2 SYGVNS. This CDR3 contains 12 residues. CDR3 sequence: CASGRQGREQYF. The CDR3 nucleotides are TGTGCCAGCGGCCGACAGGGGCGCGAGCAGTACTTC.

CDR3 sequence: CASSLAAALNTEAFF. In DNA, the CDR3 is TGTGCCAGCAGCTTAGCGGCCGCCCTGAACACTGAAGCTTTCTTT. V and J are TRBV7-9 and TRBJ1-1, with D hard to call. This CDR3 has 15 residues. The V end was cut by 0 bases, the J end by 0 bases, with 8 bases between. Germline V gene data show CDR1 as SEHNR and CDR2 as FQNEAQ (reference sequence).

V is TRBV9 and J is TRBJ2-2, with no clear D. Trimming took 5 bases from V and 0 from J, leaving 8 bases between them. Germline CDR1 and CDR2: SGDLS and YYNGEE. This CDR3 has 14 amino acids. CDR3 nucleotides: TGTGCCAGCAGAAGCGCCACGAACACCGGGGAGCTGTTTTTT. This codes for CASRSATNTGELFF.

The chain couples TRBV6-5 to TRBJ1-1; no clear D gene. This CDR3 is built from 13 residues. Per germline, CDR1 MNHEY and CDR2 SVGAGI. Between the trimmed V and J ends, which lost 6 bases and 1 base, there was a span of 9 bases. CDR3 DNA: TGTGCCAGCAGGCTACAGAAGAACACTGAAGCTTTCTTT. Translated, it gives CASRLQKNTEAFF.

V gene TRBV7-9 combines with J gene TRBJ1-1; no clear D. V was clipped by 5 bases and J by 0 bases, with 10 bases between them. The germline CDR1 and CDR2 sequences are SEHNR and FQNEAQ (reference sequence). There are 14 residues in the CDR3. The CDR3 bases are TGTGCCAGCAGCACGACTGGCCTGAACACTGAAGCTTTCTTT. It is translated as CASSTTGLNTEAFF.

V usage is TRBV7-2 and J usage is TRBJ2-2; 10 positions agree with TRBD2. V was pared by 5 bases and J by 7 bases, with 7 bases of the junction left unmatched. The CDR3 runs 15 residues. Germline CDR1 SGHTA, CDR2 FQGNSA. CDR3 sequence: CASSTSGARVGELFF. For the CDR3, the DNA is TGTGCCAGCAGCACTAGCGGGGCTAGGGTCGGGGAGCTGTTTTTT.

V usage is TRBV6-5 and J usage is TRBJ1-2, with D possibly matching TRBD1 (5 bases). CDR1 MNHEY and CDR2 SVGAGI come from the germline V gene. The CDR3 covers 15 residues. The V and J ends lost 7 bases and 6 bases respectively, with 21 bases between them. In DNA form, the CDR3 reads TGTGCCAGCAAAGATCCGGGGGGGAAGTTTGATGGCTACACCTTC. It encodes CASKDPGGKFDGYTF.

CDR3 in DNA: TGTGCCAGTTCGAGGAATTCACCCCTCCACTTT. Translation gives CASSRNSPLHF. The chain is built from TRBV28 and TRBJ1-6, with no clear D. The length of the CDR3 is 11 residues. Trimming cost V 9 bases and J 7 bases, with 7 bases left between them. Germline values: CDR1 MDHEN, CDR2 SYDVKM. The full variable domain, rest sourced from reference TRBV28 and TRBJ1-6, is DVKVTQSSRYLVKRTGEKVFLECVQDMDHENMFWYRQDPGLGLRLIYFSYDVKMKEKGDIPEGYSVSREKKERFSLILESASTNQTSMYLCASSRNSPLHFGNGTRLTVT.

The chain has TRBV18 and TRBJ2-7; D is ambiguous. The CDR3 has 14 amino acids. Per the germline V gene, CDR1 is KGHSH and CDR2 is LQKENI. V lost 3 bases and J lost 5, with 14 bases in between. For the CDR3, the DNA is TGTGCCAGCTCACCTCGGCATACCGAGGACGAGCAGTACTTC. It yields the protein CASSPRHTEDEQYF.

CDR3 in amino acids: CASTSRGLADYTQYF. CDR3 coding DNA: TGTGCCAGCACCTCGAGGGGACTAGCGGATTATACGCAGTATTTT. The chain recombines TRBV6-5 with TRBJ2-3; TRBD2 matches 11 bases. The ends lost 7 bases at V and 7 bases at J; junction bases unmatched: 10. CDR1 MNHEY and CDR2 SVGAGI come from the germline V gene. This CDR3 has 15 residues.

This sequence joins TRBV28 and TRBJ1-6; a weak D match, TRBD1 (5 bases). CDR3 length equals 15 residues. V was cut by 8 bases and J by 3 bases, with 14 bases left in between. CDR1 is MDHEN and CDR2 is SYDVKM in the germline V gene. The CDR3 sequence: CASGGGLDYNSPLHF. The DNA of the CDR3 is TGTGCCAGCGGGGGGGGTTTAGACTATAATTCACCCCTCCACTTT. Full variable domain (remainder filled in from reference TRBV28 and TRBJ1-6): DVKVTQSSRYLVKRTGEKVFLECVQDMDHENMFWYRQDPGLGLRLIYFSYDVKMKEKGDIPEGYSVSREKKERFSLILESASTNQTSMYLCASGGGLDYNSPLHFGNGTRLTVT.